These 15 T cell receptor beta chains were all obtained from the same sample, sequenced in a study of blood T cell repertoires in COVID-19. Libraries were prepared by immunoSEQ multiplex PCR; TCRdb keeps only in-frame clonotypes and omits some of them. The repertoire holds about 70,000 clones, with roughly 80% as singletons. The sequenced sample was peripheral blood. The source is a man between 65 and 80 years old who had recovered from COVID-19.

The chain carries TRBV15 and TRBJ2-7; D possibly corresponds to TRBD1 (6 bases). This CDR3 has 14 amino acids. Germline CDR1 LNHNV, CDR2 YYDKDF (reference sequence). V lost 0 bases and J lost 5, with 11 bases in between. The CDR3 is CATSRDQGSNEQYF. The CDR3 region has the DNA TGTGCCACCAGCAGAGATCAGGGGTCCAACGAGCAGTACTTC.

The chain couples TRBV7-2 to TRBJ2-3; D unresolved. Trimming left V 2 bases short and J 4 bases short, with 7 bases between. This CDR3 contains 13 residues. Germline V gene sequence: CDR1 SGHTA, CDR2 FQGNSA. The CDR3 protein is CASSLIGPDTQYF. The CDR3 bases are TGTGCCAGCAGCTTAATCGGTCCAGATACGCAGTATTTT.

Here the CDR3 reads CASSYSGTGVTGELFF. The DNA of the CDR3 is TGTGCCAGCAGTTACTCGGGGACAGGGGTCACCGGGGAGCTGTTTTTT. The J gene is TRBJ2-2, the V gene TRBV6-2 or TRBV6-3; 10 bases align to TRBD1. CDR3 size: 16 residues. Germline CDR1 reads MNHEY; CDR2 reads SVGEGT. After removal of 0 bases from V and 4 bases from J, the junction contained 2 bases not matched to a gene.

The rearrangement joins TRBV29-1 to TRBJ1-1; tentatively, D is TRBD1 (6 bases). The V end lost 4 bases, the J end lost 1 base, and 10 bases lay between the germline ends. The CDR3 consists of 13 residues. Looked up from germline, CDR1 is SQVTM and CDR2 is ANQGSEA. The CDR3 DNA follows: TGCAGCGTTGGGCGGACAGCGAACACTGAAGCTTTCTTT. Amino acids: CSVGRTANTEAFF.

The rearrangement links TRBV11-2 to TRBJ2-7, with 9 bases identical to TRBD1. The ends lost 4 bases at V and 0 bases at J; junction bases unmatched: 4. Per germline, CDR1 SGHAT and CDR2 FQNNGV. This CDR3 contains 15 residues. The CDR3 DNA sequence: TGTGCCAGCAGCTGGGACAGGGAGAGCTCCTACGAGCAGTACTTC. Amino acid sequence: CASSWDRESSYEQYF.

This clone was picked up a small number of times. V is TRBV7-9 and J is TRBJ1-2, with D perhaps TRBD1 (5 bases). Trimming pared 4 bases from V and 4 bases from J, leaving 10 bases between. The CDR3 consists of 13 residues. Germline-derived CDR1 and CDR2 are SEHNR and FQNEAQ (reference sequence). The CDR3 here is CASSSGGPYGYTF. CDR3 DNA sequence: TGTGCCAGCAGCTCCGGGGGACCCTATGGCTACACCTTC.

V usage is TRBV6-5 and J usage is TRBJ2-5, with D possibly matching TRBD1 (6 bases). The V end lost 0 bases, the J end lost 1 base, and 9 bases lay between the germline ends. Germline V gives CDR1 MNHEY, CDR2 SVGAGI. The CDR3 is made up of 15 amino acids. Written as DNA, the CDR3 is TGTGCCAGCAGTTACTCAGGGGGTCTCCAAGAGACCCAGTACTTC. Its protein product is CASSYSGGLQETQYF.

The chain has TRBV10-3 and TRBJ2-3; weak D call: TRBD1 (5 bases). Germline loops: CDR1 ENHRY, CDR2 SYGVKD. This CDR3 spans 17 amino acids. With 2 bases removed from V and 0 bases from J, the gap between germline ends came to 15 bases. CDR3 sequence reads: CAISETGRSFSTDTQYF. The CDR3 DNA reads TGTGCCATCAGTGAGACAGGCAGGTCTTTCAGCACAGATACGCAGTATTTT.

V is TRBV6-5 and J is TRBJ2-7, with a possible D match to TRBD1 (6 bases). CDR1 MNHEY and CDR2 SVGAGI come from the germline V gene. Between the trimmed V and J ends, which lost 5 bases and 0 bases, there was a span of 14 bases. This CDR3 contains 15 residues. As DNA, the CDR3 is TGTGCCAGCAGTCGACCAGGGGCGGGCTCCTACGAGCAGTACTTC. It codes for CASSRPGAGSYEQYF.

The CDR3: CASSIGGVGGQETQYF. The CDR3 DNA reads TGTGCCAGTAGTATTGGGGGCGTAGGTGGGCAAGAGACCCAGTACTTC. The rearrangement uses TRBV19 and TRBJ2-5; D perhaps matches TRBD1 (6 bases). CDR3 size: 16 residues. Germline loops: CDR1 LNHDA, CDR2 SQIVND (reference sequence). V gave up 3 bases and J gave up 2 bases, with 16 bases separating them.

The chain couples TRBV6-4 to TRBJ2-3, with 7 bases that match TRBD1. Germline V CDR1 and CDR2: MRHNA, SNTAGT. V lost 4 bases, J lost 2 bases, and 3 bases stayed unmatched. CDR3 size: 14 residues. CDR3 nucleotide sequence: TGTGCCAGCAGTGGAGGACAGGTCACAGATACGCAGTATTTT. This translates into CASSGGQVTDTQYF.

V and J are TRBV6-5 and TRBJ2-2; no reliable D call. Germline CDR1 and CDR2: MNHEY and SVGAGI. V was cut by 0 bases and J by 2 bases, with 7 bases left in between. CDR3 size: 15 residues. The CDR3 loop is CASSYSTRNTGELFF. For the CDR3, the DNA is TGTGCCAGCAGTTACTCTACGAGAAACACCGGGGAGCTGTTTTTT.

V and J are TRBV7-9 and TRBJ1-6, with D possibly being TRBD1 (6 bases). V was shortened by 1 base and J by 6 bases, with 16 bases between the two germline ends. The CDR3 sequence is 17 residues long. Germline CDR1 is SEHNR and CDR2 is FQNEAQ (reference sequence). The CDR3 nucleotides are TGTGCCAGCAGCTTAGAGGGTAAGGGGGTCGGTAATTCACCCCTCCACTTT. Protein: CASSLEGKGVGNSPLHF. Together with reference TRBV7-9 and TRBJ1-6, the CDR3 gives the full variable domain: DTGVSQNPRHKITKRGQNVTFRCDPISEHNRLYWYRQTLGQGPEFLTYFQNEAQLEKSRLLSDRFSAERPKGSFSTLEIQRTEQGDSAMYLCASSLEGKGVGNSPLHFGNGTRLTVT.

This chain uses TRBV28 with TRBJ1-3; D gene ambiguous. The CDR3 consists of 13 residues. V dropped 5 bases and J dropped 0 bases, with 5 bases sitting between them. Germline V lookup: CDR1 MDHEN, CDR2 SYDVKM. The CDR3 DNA follows: TGTGCCAGCAGTGTTAGCTCTGGAAACACCATATATTTT. Protein: CASSVSSGNTIYF.

The V call is TRBV7-2, the J call TRBJ2-2, with 11 positions matching TRBD1. V shed 6 bases, J shed 4 bases, and the junction held 10 bases outside the gene matches. This CDR3 is built from 17 residues. Germline V gene lookup returns CDR1 SGHTA and CDR2 FQGNSA. In DNA, the CDR3 is TGTGCCAGCAGGCCCCGGACAGGGGGCGATAGCACCGGGGAGCTGTTTTTT. The encoded protein is CASRPRTGGDSTGELFF.